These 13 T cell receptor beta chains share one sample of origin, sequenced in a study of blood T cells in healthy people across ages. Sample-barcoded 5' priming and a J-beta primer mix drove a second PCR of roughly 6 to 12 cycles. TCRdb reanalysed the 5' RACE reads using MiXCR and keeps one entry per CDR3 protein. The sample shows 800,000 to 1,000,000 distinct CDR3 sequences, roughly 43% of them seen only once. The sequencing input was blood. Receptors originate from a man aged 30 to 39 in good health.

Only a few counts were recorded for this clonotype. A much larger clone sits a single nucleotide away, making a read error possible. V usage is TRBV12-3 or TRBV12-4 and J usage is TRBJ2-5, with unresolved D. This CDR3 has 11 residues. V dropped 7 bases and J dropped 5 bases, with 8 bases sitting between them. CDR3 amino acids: CASTQGETQYF. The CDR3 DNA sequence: TGTGCCAGCACCCAAGGGGAGACCCAGTACTTC.

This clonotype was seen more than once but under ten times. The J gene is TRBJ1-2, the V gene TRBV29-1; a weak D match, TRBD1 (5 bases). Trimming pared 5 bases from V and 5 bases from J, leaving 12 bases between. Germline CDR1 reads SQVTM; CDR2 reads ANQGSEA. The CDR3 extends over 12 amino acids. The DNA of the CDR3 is TGCAGCGTTAGTGACAGTCAGTATGGCTACACCTTC. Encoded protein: CSVSDSQYGYTF.

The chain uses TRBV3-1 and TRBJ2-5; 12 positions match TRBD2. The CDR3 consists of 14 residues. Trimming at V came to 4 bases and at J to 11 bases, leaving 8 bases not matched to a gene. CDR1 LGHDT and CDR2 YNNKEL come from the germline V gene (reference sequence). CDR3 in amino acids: CASSPSGGARGQYF. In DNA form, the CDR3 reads TGTGCCAGCAGCCCTAGCGGGGGGGCCAGAGGGCAGTACTTC.

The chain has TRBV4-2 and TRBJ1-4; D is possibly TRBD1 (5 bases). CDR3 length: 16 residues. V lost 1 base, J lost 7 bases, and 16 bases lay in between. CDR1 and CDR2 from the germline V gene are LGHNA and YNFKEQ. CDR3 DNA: TGTGCCAGCAGCCAAGGGGAAAACAGGCGAATTGAAAAACTGTTTTTT. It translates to CASSQGENRRIEKLFF.

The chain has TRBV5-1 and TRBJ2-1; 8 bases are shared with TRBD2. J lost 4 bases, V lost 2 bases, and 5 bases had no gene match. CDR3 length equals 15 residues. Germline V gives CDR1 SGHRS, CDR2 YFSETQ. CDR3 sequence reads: CASSFGGAEYNEQFF. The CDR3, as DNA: TGCGCCAGCAGCTTCGGGGGGGCCGAGTACAATGAGCAGTTCTTC.

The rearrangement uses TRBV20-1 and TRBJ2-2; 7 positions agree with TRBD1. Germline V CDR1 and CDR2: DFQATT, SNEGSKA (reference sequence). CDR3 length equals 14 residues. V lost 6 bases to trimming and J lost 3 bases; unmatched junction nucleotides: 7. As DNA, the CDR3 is TGCAGTGCGTACCCAGACAGGGACACCGGGGAGCTGTTTTTT. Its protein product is CSAYPDRDTGELFF.

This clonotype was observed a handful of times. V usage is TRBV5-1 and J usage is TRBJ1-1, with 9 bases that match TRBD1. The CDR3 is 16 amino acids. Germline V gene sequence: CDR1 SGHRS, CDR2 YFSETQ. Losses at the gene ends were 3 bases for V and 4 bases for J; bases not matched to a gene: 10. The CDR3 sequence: CASSSTGTGLTTEAFF. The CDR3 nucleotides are TGCGCCAGCAGCTCCACGGGGACAGGGCTAACCACTGAAGCTTTCTTT.

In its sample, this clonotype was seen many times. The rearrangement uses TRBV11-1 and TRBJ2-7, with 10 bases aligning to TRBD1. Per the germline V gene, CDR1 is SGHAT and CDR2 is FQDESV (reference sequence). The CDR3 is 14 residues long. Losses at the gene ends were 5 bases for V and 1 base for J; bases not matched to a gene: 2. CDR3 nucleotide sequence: TGTGCCAGCAGCCGGGACAGGGGATCCTACGAGCAGTACTTC. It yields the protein CASSRDRGSYEQYF.

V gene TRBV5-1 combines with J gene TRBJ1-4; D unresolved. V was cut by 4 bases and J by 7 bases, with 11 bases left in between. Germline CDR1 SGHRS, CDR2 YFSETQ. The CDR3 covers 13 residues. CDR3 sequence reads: CASSRLKSEKLFF. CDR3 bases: TGCGCCAGCAGCCGACTAAAGAGTGAAAAACTGTTTTTT.

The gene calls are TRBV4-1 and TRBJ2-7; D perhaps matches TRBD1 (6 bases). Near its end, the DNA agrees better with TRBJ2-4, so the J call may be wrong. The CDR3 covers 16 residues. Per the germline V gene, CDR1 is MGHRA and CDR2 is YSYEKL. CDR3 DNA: TGCGCCAGCAGCCAAGATAGCTCAGGGGCTCAAGACATTCAGTACTTC. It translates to CASSQDSSGAQDIQYF.

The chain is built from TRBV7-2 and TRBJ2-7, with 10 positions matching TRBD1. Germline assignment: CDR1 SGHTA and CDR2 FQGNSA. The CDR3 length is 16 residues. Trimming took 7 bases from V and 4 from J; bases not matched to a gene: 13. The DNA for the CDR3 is TGTGCCAGCACCTCCATTGGGGACAGGGGAAGATACGAGCAGTACTTC. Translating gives CASTSIGDRGRYEQYF.

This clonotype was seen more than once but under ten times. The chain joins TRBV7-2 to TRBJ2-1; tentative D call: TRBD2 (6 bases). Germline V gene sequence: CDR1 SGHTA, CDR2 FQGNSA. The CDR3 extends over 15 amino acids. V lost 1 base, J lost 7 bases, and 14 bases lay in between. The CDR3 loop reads CASSLVGGARNEQFF. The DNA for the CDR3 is TGTGCCAGCAGCTTAGTCGGAGGGGCGAGGAATGAGCAGTTCTTC.

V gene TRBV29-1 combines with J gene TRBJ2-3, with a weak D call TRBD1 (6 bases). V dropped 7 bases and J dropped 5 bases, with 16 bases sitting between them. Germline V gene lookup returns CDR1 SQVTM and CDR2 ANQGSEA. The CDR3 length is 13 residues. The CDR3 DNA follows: TGCAGCGCTCGTAGCAGGGGCCAAGATACGCAGTATTTT. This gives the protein CSARSRGQDTQYF.